This paragraph covers one T cell receptor (beta chain) sequence. The sample belongs to a study of blood T cell repertoires in COVID-19. Looking at the study overall: Samples representing acute and convalescent COVID-19 were sourced from the United States, Italy and Spain. PBMCs, B-cell-depleted T cells, or T cells provided the cDNA or gDNA that made up the material.

Per the germline V gene, CDR1 is LNHNV and CDR2 is YYDKDF (reference sequence). The CDR3 sequence is 15 residues long. Unmatched junction bases numbered 0, after V lost 1 base and J lost 3 bases. Study processing details: By means of reference gene primer amplification, nucleated cell counts were estimated. Produced via immunoSEQ multiplex PCR; TCRdb's table is partial and in-frame only. D and trimming were read from the DNA, whereas the V and J calls and clone size are those reported in that table. The table has under 300,000 clones, 85% to 90% seen once; the top ten hold roughly 4.5%. This receptor was obtained from a woman in her forties who had recovered from COVID-19. The rearrangement uses TRBV15 and TRBJ2-1; 10 bases match TRBD2. Input material: peripheral blood. CDR3 nucleotide sequence: TGTGCCACCAGCAGAGGGACTAGCGGCTACAATGAGCAGTTCTTC. This gives the protein CATSRGTSGYNEQFF.